These 14 T cell receptor beta chains share one sample of origin, sequenced in a study of human T cells and chemical hapten exposure. Time point given: pre-sensitization, week 0. Treatment reported: therapeutic diphenylcyclopropenone sensitization with weekly scalp DPC. TCRdb called the RACE reads again in MiXCR, with one record for every CDR3 protein. The sample lists 300,000 to 400,000 distinct CDR3 sequences; 5% to 6.5% were seen once. This sample comprised whole blood, obtained in connection with sensitization to the hapten diphenylcyclopropenone (DPC). Source of these receptors: a woman aged 45-59 years with alopecia areata. Some clones in this sample may be carry-over from other donors' samples.

This clonotype was seen many times. V and J are TRBV7-2 and TRBJ2-3; D call uncertain. The V gene lost 6 bases and the J gene lost 3 bases, with 10 bases spanning the gap. Germline V gives CDR1 SGHTA, CDR2 FQGNSA. The CDR3 loop spans 13 amino acids. The CDR3 here is CASRVDPTDTQYF. The CDR3 nucleotides read TGTGCCAGCAGGGTTGACCCGACAGATACGCAGTATTTT.

The V gene is TRBV11-3, the J gene TRBJ1-4, with 12 nucleotides matching TRBD1. The CDR3 runs 16 residues. Germline CDR1 SGHNT, CDR2 YENEEA. V lost 5 bases to trimming and J lost 6 bases; unmatched junction nucleotides: 7. The CDR3 here is CASSPRDRGRDEKLFF. In nucleotides, the CDR3 is TGTGCCAGCAGCCCCCGGGACAGGGGGCGCGATGAAAAACTGTTTTTT.

This rearrangement joins TRBV27 to TRBJ2-1, with a weak D call TRBD2 (6 bases). Germline CDR1 MNHEY, CDR2 SMNVEV (reference sequence). Trimming took off 2 bases at V and 6 bases at J, with 14 bases between the two ends. The length of the CDR3 is 15 residues. The CDR3 is CASSLGGSSSNEQFF. CDR3 coding DNA: TGTGCCAGCAGTTTAGGAGGGAGTTCAAGCAATGAGCAGTTCTTC.

This clonotype has just a few counts. This sequence joins TRBV7-2 and TRBJ1-5; TRBD1 agrees at 8 bases. Germline lookup yields CDR1 SGHTA and CDR2 FQGNSA. The junction had 7 bases not matched to a gene; V was cut back by 6 bases and J by 9 bases. The CDR3 is made up of 13 amino acids. The CDR3 nucleotides are TGTGCCAGCAGTCCGGACAGGGCTCGGCCCCAGCATTTT. It yields the protein CASSPDRARPQHF.

This clonotype was seen a handful of times. The rearrangement uses TRBV20-1 and TRBJ2-1, with 7 bases lining up with TRBD1. CDR3 length: 14 amino acids. CDR1 and CDR2 from the germline V gene are DFQATT and SNEGSKA (reference sequence). Trimming took 3 bases from V and 6 from J; bases not matched to a gene: 8. This chain's CDR3 is CSARADRVGNEQFF. The CDR3 nucleotides are TGCAGTGCTAGGGCTGACAGGGTGGGCAATGAGCAGTTCTTC.

This clonotype was counted many times. The rearrangement joins TRBV20-1 to TRBJ2-2, with 9 bases aligning to TRBD2. CDR3 size: 14 residues. Trimming removed 6 bases from V and 7 bases from J; junction bases left unmatched: 9. Germline V gene sequence: CDR1 DFQATT, CDR2 SNEGSKA (reference sequence). The CDR3 bases are TGCAGTGCACCCCGCGGGGGGGCCGGCGGGGAGCTGTTTTTT. Translation gives CSAPRGGAGGELFF.

This clonotype was seen ten or more times. The chain recombines TRBV2 with TRBJ1-6; no definite D call. The V gene's germline CDR1 is SNHLY and CDR2 FYNNEI. V was clipped by 6 bases and J by 9 bases, with 9 bases between them. This CDR3 comprises 12 residues. CDR3 loop: CASRALGSPLHF. CDR3 DNA: TGTGCCAGCAGAGCCCTTGGTTCACCCCTCCACTTT.

This clonotype has more than one count but fewer than ten. The gene calls are TRBV20-1 and TRBJ2-7; 7 positions match TRBD2. The CDR3 sequence is 15 residues long. Germline V gene sequence: CDR1 DFQATT, CDR2 SNEGSKA (reference sequence). V dropped 0 bases and J dropped 0; count of bases not matched to a gene: 5. This CDR3 reads CSAREVASGSYEQYF. DNA for the CDR3: TGCAGTGCTAGAGAGGTAGCTAGCGGCTCCTACGAGCAGTACTTC.

This clonotype was recorded a few times. A single base separates this from a much larger clone, so it may be a read error. This chain connects TRBV2 to TRBJ2-4; 9 positions agree with TRBD2. This CDR3 has 16 residues. The V segment lost 7 bases and the J segment 4 bases; nucleotides outside the gene matches: 11. Germline-derived CDR1 and CDR2 are SNHLY and FYNNEI. The CDR3 reads CASTRRASGEKNIQYF. CDR3 nucleotide sequence: TGTGCCAGCACCCGGCGGGCTAGCGGGGAAAAAAACATTCAGTACTTC.

In DNA form, the CDR3 reads TGTGCCAGCAATGGGGACCCTGAAGCTTTCTTT. Translating it yields CASNGDPEAFF. This rearrangement joins TRBV2 to TRBJ1-1; perhaps TRBD1 as D (5 bases). CDR1 is SNHLY, CDR2 FYNNEI, per germline. V was cut by 7 bases and J by 6 bases, with 9 bases left in between. CDR3 length: 11 residues.

This clonotype was seen a handful of times. The chain links TRBV12-3 or TRBV12-4 to TRBJ2-3; a possible D gene is TRBD2 (7 bases). This CDR3 is 15 amino acids long. Trimming removed 7 bases at V and 0 bases at J, with 14 bases between. CDR3 in amino acids: CASTPGGVSTDTQYF. The CDR3 nucleotides read TGTGCCAGCACCCCGGGGGGCGTTAGCACAGATACGCAGTATTTT.

The chain carries TRBV5-1 and TRBJ1-1, with 9 bases identical to TRBD1. The CDR3 spans 14 residues. CDR1 is SGHRS, CDR2 YFSETQ, per germline. V shed 7 bases, J shed 3 bases, and the junction held 7 bases outside the gene matches. CDR3 nucleotide sequence: TGCGCCAGCGGCCTAACAGGGGGCCACACTGAAGCTTTCTTT. Translated: CASGLTGGHTEAFF.

This clonotype was observed at least ten times. The chain joins TRBV27 to TRBJ2-2; TRBD2 aligns across 7 bases. Germline V gene sequence: CDR1 MNHEY, CDR2 SMNVEV (reference sequence). This CDR3 is 16 amino acids long. The V and J ends lost 1 base and 7 bases, in that order; junction bases with no gene match: 9. The CDR3 sequence: CASSLWSGAGHGELFF. The CDR3 bases are TGTGCCAGCAGTTTATGGTCCGGAGCGGGGCACGGGGAGCTGTTTTTT.

This clonotype was detected many times. The V and J genes are TRBV15 and TRBJ2-3; perhaps TRBD2 as D (5 bases). The CDR3 covers 15 residues. V lost 0 bases and J 0 bases, leaving 7 bases between the germline ends. Per the germline V gene, CDR1 is LNHNV and CDR2 is YYDKDF (reference sequence). CDR3 amino acids: CATSREAASTDTQYF. The CDR3 nucleotides read TGTGCCACCAGCAGAGAAGCGGCTAGCACAGATACGCAGTATTTT.